This entry describes one TCR beta chain. Its antigen is not identified. Roughly 99,000 TCR templates were assayed per sample. Method: immunoSEQ multiplex PCR; TCRdb's copy keeps in-frame clones and lacks some. The table includes more than 85,000 clones, about 92% detected once. This sample stems from a study of siplizumab effects on memory and regulatory T cells. The study's findings and limits: The apparent diversity of naive T cells exceeded that of memory cells, and naive T cells seemed to make a major contribution to the alloresponse. Siplizumab, the agent tested, significantly reduced alloreactive sequences traceable to unstimulated CD4+ memory cells.

Germline V gene sequence: CDR1 MGHRA, CDR2 YSYEKL. V dropped 0 bases and J dropped 4 bases, with 12 bases sitting between them. The CDR3 spans 15 residues. The chain uses TRBV4-1 and TRBJ1-2, with no clear D. This clonotype was sampled from a human donor in good health. Source material: CD4+ T cells sorted from blood. The CDR3 protein is CASSQDSPAGYGYTF. Written as DNA, the CDR3 is TGCGCCAGCAGCCAAGACAGCCCCGCGGGCTATGGCTACACCTTC.